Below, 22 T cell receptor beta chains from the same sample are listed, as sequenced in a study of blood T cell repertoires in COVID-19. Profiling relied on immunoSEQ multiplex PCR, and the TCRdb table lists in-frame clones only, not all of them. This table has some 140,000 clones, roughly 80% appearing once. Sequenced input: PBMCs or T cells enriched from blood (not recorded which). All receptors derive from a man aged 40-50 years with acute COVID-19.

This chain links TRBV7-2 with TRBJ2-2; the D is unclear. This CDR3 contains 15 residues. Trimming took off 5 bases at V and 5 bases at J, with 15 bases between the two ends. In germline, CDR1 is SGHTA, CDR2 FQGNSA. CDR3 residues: CASSLGYTRTGELFF. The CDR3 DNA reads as TGTGCCAGCAGCCTCGGATACACGAGGACCGGGGAGCTGTTTTTT.

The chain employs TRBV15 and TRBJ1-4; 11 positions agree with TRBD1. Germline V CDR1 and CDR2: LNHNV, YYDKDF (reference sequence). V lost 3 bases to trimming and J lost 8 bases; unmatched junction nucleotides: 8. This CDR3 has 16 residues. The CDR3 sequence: CATSSREDRGPEKLFF. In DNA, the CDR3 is TGTGCCACCAGCAGCAGGGAGGACAGGGGGCCGGAAAAACTGTTTTTT.

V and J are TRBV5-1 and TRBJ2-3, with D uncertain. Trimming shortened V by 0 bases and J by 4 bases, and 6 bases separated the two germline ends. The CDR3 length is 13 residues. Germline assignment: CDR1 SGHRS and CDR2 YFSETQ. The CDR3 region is CASSLDSPDTQYF. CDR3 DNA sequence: TGCGCCAGCAGCTTGGATAGCCCAGATACGCAGTATTTT.

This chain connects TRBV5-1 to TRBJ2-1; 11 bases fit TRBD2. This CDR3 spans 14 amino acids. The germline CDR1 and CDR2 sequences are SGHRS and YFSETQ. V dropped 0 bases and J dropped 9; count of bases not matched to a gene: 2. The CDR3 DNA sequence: TGCGCCAGCAGCTTGGGTGGGACTAGCGGTGAGCAGTTCTTC. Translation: CASSLGGTSGEQFF.

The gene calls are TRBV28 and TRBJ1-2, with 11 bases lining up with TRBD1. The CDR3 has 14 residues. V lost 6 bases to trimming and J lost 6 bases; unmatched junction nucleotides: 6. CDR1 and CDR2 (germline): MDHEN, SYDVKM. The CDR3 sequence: CASRAPGQGDGYTF. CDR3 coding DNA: TGTGCCAGCAGGGCTCCGGGACAGGGGGATGGCTACACCTTC.

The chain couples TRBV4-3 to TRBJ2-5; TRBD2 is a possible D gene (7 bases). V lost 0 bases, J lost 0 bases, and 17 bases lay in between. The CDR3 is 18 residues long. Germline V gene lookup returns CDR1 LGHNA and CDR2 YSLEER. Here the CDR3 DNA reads TGCGCCAGCAGCCAAGAGGTAACGGGGGGCCGGTACCAAGAGACCCAGTACTTC. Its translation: CASSQEVTGGRYQETQYF.

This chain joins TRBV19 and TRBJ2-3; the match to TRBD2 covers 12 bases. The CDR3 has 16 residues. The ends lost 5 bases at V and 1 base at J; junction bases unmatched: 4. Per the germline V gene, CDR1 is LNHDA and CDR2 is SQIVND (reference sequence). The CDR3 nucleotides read TGTGCCAGTAGTCCCAGACTAGCGGGGGGCACAGATACGCAGTATTTT. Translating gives CASSPRLAGGTDTQYF.

The CDR3 coding sequence is TGTGCCAGCAGCTTAGCCGACAGCCTGGAGACCCAGTACTTC. Amino acid sequence: CASSLADSLETQYF. This chain uses TRBV7-9 with TRBJ2-5; D perhaps matches TRBD1 (5 bases). Trimming left V 0 bases short and J 5 bases short, with 10 bases between. Germline CDR1 is SEHNR and CDR2 is FQNEAQ (reference sequence). CDR3 length: 14 residues. Looking up the rest from reference TRBV7-9 and TRBJ2-5 gives the full variable domain: DTGVSQNPRHKITKRGQNVTFRCDPISEHNRLYWYRQTLGQGPEFLTYFQNEAQLEKSRLLSDRFSAERPKGSFSTLEIQRTEQGDSAMYLCASSLADSLETQYFGPGTRLLVL.

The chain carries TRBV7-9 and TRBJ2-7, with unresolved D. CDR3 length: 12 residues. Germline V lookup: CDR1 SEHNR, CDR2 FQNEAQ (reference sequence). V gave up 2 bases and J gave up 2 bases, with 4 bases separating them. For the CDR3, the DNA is TGTGCCAGCAGCTTATGGCCCTACGAGCAGTACTTC. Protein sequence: CASSLWPYEQYF.

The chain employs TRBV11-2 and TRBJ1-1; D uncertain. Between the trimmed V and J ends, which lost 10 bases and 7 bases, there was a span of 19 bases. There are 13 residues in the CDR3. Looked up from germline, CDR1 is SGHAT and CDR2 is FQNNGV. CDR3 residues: CATNWAGINEAFF. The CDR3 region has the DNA TGTGCCACAAACTGGGCAGGAATCAATGAAGCTTTCTTT.

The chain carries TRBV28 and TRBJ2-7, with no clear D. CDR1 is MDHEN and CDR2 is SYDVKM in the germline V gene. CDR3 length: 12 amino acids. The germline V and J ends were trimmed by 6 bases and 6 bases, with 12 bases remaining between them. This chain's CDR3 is CASSSPGFEQYF. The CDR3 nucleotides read TGTGCCAGCAGCAGCCCCGGGTTCGAGCAGTACTTC. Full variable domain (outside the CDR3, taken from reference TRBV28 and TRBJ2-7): DVKVTQSSRYLVKRTGEKVFLECVQDMDHENMFWYRQDPGLGLRLIYFSYDVKMKEKGDIPEGYSVSREKKERFSLILESASTNQTSMYLCASSSPGFEQYFGPGTRLTVT.

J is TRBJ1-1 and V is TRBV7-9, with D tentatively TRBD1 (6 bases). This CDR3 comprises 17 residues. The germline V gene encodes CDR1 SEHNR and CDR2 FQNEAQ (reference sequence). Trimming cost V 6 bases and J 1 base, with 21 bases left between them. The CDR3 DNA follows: TGTGCCAGCAGTCTCCCGAGGTCAGGGGCAGGGAACACTGAAGCTTTCTTT. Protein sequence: CASSLPRSGAGNTEAFF.

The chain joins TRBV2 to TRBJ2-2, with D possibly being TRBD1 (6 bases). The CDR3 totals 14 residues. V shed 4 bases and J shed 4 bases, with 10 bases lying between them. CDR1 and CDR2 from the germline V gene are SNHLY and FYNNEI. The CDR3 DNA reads TGTGCCAGCAGTGTAACAGGGACCACCGGGGAGCTGTTTTTT. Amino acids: CASSVTGTTGELFF.

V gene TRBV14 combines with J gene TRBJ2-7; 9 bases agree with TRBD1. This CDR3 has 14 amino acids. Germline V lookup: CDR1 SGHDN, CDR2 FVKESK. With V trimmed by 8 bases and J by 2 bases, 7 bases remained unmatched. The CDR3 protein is CASRETGGAYEQYF. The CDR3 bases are TGTGCCAGCCGCGAGACAGGGGGAGCCTACGAGCAGTACTTC.

The CDR3 DNA follows: TGTGCCAGCAGGTCTAGCGGGGGTTCCTACAATGAGCAGTTCTTC. This gives the protein CASRSSGGSYNEQFF. The rearrangement links TRBV11-2 to TRBJ2-1; 10 bases match TRBD2. CDR3 length: 15 amino acids. In germline, CDR1 is SGHAT, CDR2 FQNNGV. V was clipped by 6 bases and J by 1 base; unmatched bases: 3.

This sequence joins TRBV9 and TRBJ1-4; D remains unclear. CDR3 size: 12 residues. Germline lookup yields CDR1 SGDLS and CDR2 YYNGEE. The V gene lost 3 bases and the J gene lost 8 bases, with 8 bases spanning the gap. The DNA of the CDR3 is TGTGCCAGCAGCGCCGACTCGGAAAAACTGTTTTTT. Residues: CASSADSEKLFF.

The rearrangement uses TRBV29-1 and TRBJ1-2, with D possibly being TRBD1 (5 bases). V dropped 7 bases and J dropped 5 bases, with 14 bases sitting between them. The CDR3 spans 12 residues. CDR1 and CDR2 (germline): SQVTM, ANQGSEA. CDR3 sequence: CSAWGILYGYTF. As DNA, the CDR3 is TGCAGCGCCTGGGGCATATTGTATGGCTACACCTTC. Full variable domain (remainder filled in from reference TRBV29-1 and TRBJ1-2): SAVISQKPSRDICQRGTSLTIQCQVDSQVTMMFWYRQQPGQSLTLIATANQGSEATYESGFVIDKFPISRPNLTFSTLTVSNMSPEDSSIYLCSAWGILYGYTFGSGTRLTVV.

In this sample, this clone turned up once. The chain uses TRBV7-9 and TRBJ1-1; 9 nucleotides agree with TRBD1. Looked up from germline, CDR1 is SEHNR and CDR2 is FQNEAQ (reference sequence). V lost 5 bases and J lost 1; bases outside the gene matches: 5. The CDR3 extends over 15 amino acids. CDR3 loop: CASSPGTGRNTEAFF. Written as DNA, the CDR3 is TGTGCCAGCAGCCCCGGGACAGGGAGGAACACTGAAGCTTTCTTT. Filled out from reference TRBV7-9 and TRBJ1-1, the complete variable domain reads DTGVSQNPRHKITKRGQNVTFRCDPISEHNRLYWYRQTLGQGPEFLTYFQNEAQLEKSRLLSDRFSAERPKGSFSTLEIQRTEQGDSAMYLCASSPGTGRNTEAFFGQGTRLTVV.

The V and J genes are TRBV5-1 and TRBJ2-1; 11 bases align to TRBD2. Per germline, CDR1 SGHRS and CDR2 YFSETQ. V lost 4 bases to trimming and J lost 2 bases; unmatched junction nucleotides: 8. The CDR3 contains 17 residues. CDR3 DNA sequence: TGCGCCAGCAGCCAAAGGACTAGCGGGTATCCCTACAATGAGCAGTTCTTC. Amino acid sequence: CASSQRTSGYPYNEQFF.

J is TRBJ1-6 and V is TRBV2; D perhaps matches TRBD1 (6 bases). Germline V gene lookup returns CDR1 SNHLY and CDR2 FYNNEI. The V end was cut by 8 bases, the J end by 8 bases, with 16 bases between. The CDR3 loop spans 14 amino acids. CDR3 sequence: CASAGGASYSPLHF. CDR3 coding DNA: TGTGCCAGCGCCGGGGGGGCTAGTTATTCACCCCTCCACTTT.

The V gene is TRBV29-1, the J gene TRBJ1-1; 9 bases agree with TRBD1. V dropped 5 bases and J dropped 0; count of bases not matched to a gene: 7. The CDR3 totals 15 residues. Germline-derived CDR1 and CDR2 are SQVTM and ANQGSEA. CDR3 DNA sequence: TGCAGCGTTCATTGGTACAGGGGGCTGAACACTGAAGCTTTCTTT. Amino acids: CSVHWYRGLNTEAFF. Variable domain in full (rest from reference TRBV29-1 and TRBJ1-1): SAVISQKPSRDICQRGTSLTIQCQVDSQVTMMFWYRQQPGQSLTLIATANQGSEATYESGFVIDKFPISRPNLTFSTLTVSNMSPEDSSIYLCSVHWYRGLNTEAFFGQGTRLTVV.

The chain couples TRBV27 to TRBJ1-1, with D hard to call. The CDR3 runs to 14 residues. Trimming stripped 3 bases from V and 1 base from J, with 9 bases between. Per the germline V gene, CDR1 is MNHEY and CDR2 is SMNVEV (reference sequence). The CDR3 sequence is CASSFSNPNTEAFF. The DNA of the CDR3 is TGTGCCAGCAGTTTTAGCAACCCGAACACTGAAGCTTTCTTT.